One sample yielded the 7 T cell receptor beta chains listed below, sequenced in a study of T cells in pancreatic ductal adenocarcinoma. Libraries were prepared by immunoSEQ multiplex PCR; TCRdb keeps only in-frame clonotypes and omits some of them. The table lists roughly 100,000 clones, 90% to 95% of them singletons. No neoadjuvant therapy was given to the selected pancreatic ductal adenocarcinoma patients before their surgery. The material sequenced was PBMCs. The receptor source for this set is a human donor with pancreatic ductal adenocarcinoma.

The chain combines TRBV6-6 with TRBJ2-7; TRBD2 aligns across 10 bases. Trimming took 4 bases from V and 3 from J; bases not matched to a gene: 3. This CDR3 spans 14 amino acids. Germline V lookup: CDR1 MNHNY, CDR2 SVGAGI (reference sequence). This chain's CDR3 is CASSSSGSGYEQYF. CDR3 coding DNA: TGTGCCAGCAGTTCTAGCGGGAGCGGCTACGAGCAGTACTTC.

V usage is TRBV6-1 and J usage is TRBJ2-1, with 8 bases identical to TRBD1. CDR1 MNHNS and CDR2 SASEGT come from the germline V gene. The J segment lost 4 bases and the V segment lost 6 bases, leaving 8 bases of the junction unmatched. CDR3 size: 15 residues. Here the CDR3 reads CASRIRGRSYNEQFF. DNA for the CDR3: TGTGCCAGCAGGATCAGGGGGCGGTCTTACAATGAGCAGTTCTTC.

The rearrangement uses TRBV6-5 and TRBJ1-4; tentatively, D is TRBD1 (5 bases). This CDR3 contains 16 residues. Germline V gene lookup returns CDR1 MNHEY and CDR2 SVGAGI. V was cut by 2 bases and J by 4 bases, with 14 bases left in between. Written as DNA, the CDR3 is TGTGCCAGCAGTTACAGTCGCGTAGGGGTTAATGAAAAACTGTTTTTT. Translation: CASSYSRVGVNEKLFF.

The genes are TRBV30 and TRBJ2-7; 8 positions agree with TRBD1. The V segment lost 2 bases and the J segment 3 bases; nucleotides outside the gene matches: 12. The CDR3 is 16 amino acids. Germline-derived CDR1 and CDR2 are GTSNPN and SVGIG (reference sequence). The CDR3, as DNA: TGTGCCTGGAGTCCGATACCGGGACAGGTGAGCTACGAGCAGTACTTC. Its translation: CAWSPIPGQVSYEQYF.

The J gene is TRBJ1-5, the V gene TRBV6-1; tentatively, D is TRBD1 (5 bases). The CDR3 totals 15 residues. The V and J ends lost 7 bases and 7 bases respectively, with 20 bases between them. Germline V CDR1 and CDR2: MNHNS, SASEGT. The CDR3 region has the DNA TGTGCCAGCACCTTCGGGTCTCAGGGAGGACAGCCCCAGCATTTT. Translating it yields CASTFGSQGGQPQHF.

J is TRBJ2-3 and V is TRBV11-3; D is perhaps TRBD1 (6 bases). Germline CDR1 is SGHNT and CDR2 is YENEEA. The CDR3 spans 14 residues. V was pared by 3 bases and J by 5 bases, with 12 bases between. This CDR3 reads CASSFQGTRDTQYF. The DNA of the CDR3 is TGTGCCAGCAGCTTTCAGGGGACCCGAGATACGCAGTATTTT.

This clone was found once. V gene TRBV29-1 combines with J gene TRBJ2-1; D unclear. Trimming left V 4 bases short and J 6 bases short, with 7 bases between. CDR3 length: 11 residues. Germline CDR1 reads SQVTM; CDR2 reads ANQGSEA. The DNA of the CDR3 is TGCAGCGTTGTTCCTTCCAATGAGCAGTTCTTC. It codes for CSVVPSNEQFF.